Detailed here is one TCR beta chain. No cognate antigen has been identified for it. There are no base qualities to consult, and no much larger clone falls within one base. The source of the sample is a study of blood T cell repertoires in COVID-19 (dated by TCRdb to 2020 to 2022). For context, the study as a whole: Samples from collaborators originated in the United States, Italy and Spain and spanned both the acute and convalescent phases of COVID-19. The prospective study material was composed of cDNA or gDNA derived from T cells, B-cell-depleted T cells, or PBMCs. Deeply sampled blood TCRbeta repertoires from subjects exposed to, actively infected with, or recovered from COVID-19 were included in the dataset. The repertoires were made available in a free public database intended to serve as a resource for research on the immune response to SARS-CoV-2. The samples were drawn from the first 160 participants of the ongoing ImmuneRACE study and from 1,254 subjects provided by 6 global collaborators. The sample metadata nearly always contained a de-identified subject ID, COVID-19 status, age in years and sex. Where available, HLA class I and class II types were obtained from metadata supplied by the sample provider rather than from assay-based typing.

TCRbeta CDR3 regions were amplified from genomic DNA by means of the immunoSEQ Assay, a bias-controlled multiplex PCR. The paper's processing steps were these. The number of nucleated cells in each sample was estimated from the amplification of reference gene primers within the assay. Sequence reads were collapsed and filtered to measure the absolute abundance of every unique TCRbeta CDR3 rearrangement. For each sample, productive Simpson clonality was calculated as the square root of Simpson's diversity index over productive rearrangements. TCRdb re-hosts the immuneACCESS table, in-frame sequences only. Its copies lack some clones; in the studies checked, an unresolved V gene accounts for under half of them, and the cause for the rest is not known. The V and J calls and clone size come from that table; D and trimming were worked out from the DNA. Recorded for this sample are approximately 150,000 clones; around 72% of them occurred a single time. Of the sample, less than 2% falls within the top ten clones.

The CDR3 contains 15 residues, cysteine and phenylalanine counted. CDR3 DNA only is kept here, 45 bases in frame from base 1. The germline V gene sets CDR1 to SGHRS and CDR2 to YFSETQ. V and J are trimmed by 5 bases and 3 bases, and the gene matches miss 5 bases of the junction. Collaborating institutions collected whole blood in K2EDTA tubes following their own protocols. For TCRbeta analysis, collaborator samples were shipped as frozen whole blood, as isolated PBMCs, or as DNA extracted from either sample type. Overall results and qualifications from the work: How much clinical and demographic metadata was included differed by source and by participant, and the metadata was provided uncurated.

The TCR sequence derives from a woman aged 60-75 years with acute or convalescent COVID-19. This receptor chain uses TRBV5-1 and TRBJ2-2, with 9 middle bases fitting TRBD2. The sequencing input was peripheral blood. The CDR3 corresponds to CASRAGGGDTGELFF. The base sequence is TGCGCCAGCAGGGCCGGCGGGGGGGACACCGGGGAGCTGTTTTTT. The entire variable domain, with the stretches around the CDR3 drawn from the reference TRBV5-1 and TRBJ2-2 proteins, is KAGVTQTPRYLIKTRGQQVTLSCSPISGHRSVSWYQQTPGQGLQFLFEYFSETQRNKGNFPGRFSGRQFSNSRSEMNVSTLELGDSALYLCASRAGGGDTGELFFGEGSRLTVL.